The 16 T cell receptor beta chains below were found in one sample sequenced in a study of human T cells and chemical hapten exposure (dated by TCRdb to 2020 to 2023). The library relied on RACE. This sample was sequenced with a NextSeq 500. The raw public reads went through TCRdb reprocessing: fastp at Q25, MiXCR clone calling, in-frame beta chains kept. Each CDR3 protein gets just one entry, which takes the most common genes and DNA from the rows behind it. This sample lists some 45,000 distinct CDR3 sequences; 9.5% to 15% were detected once. The ten largest account for roughly 6.1% of the sample. This specimen's time point label, per the study, means: pre-sensitization, week 0. The meaning of the sample's treatment or condition label: therapeutic diphenylcyclopropenone sensitization with weekly scalp DPC. The source material was whole blood, sampled in connection with sensitization to the hapten diphenylcyclopropenone (DPC). These receptors all come from a woman aged 25 to 39 with alopecia areata. Some clones in this sample may be carry-over from other donors' samples.

This clonotype was counted at least ten times. This chain joins TRBV7-8 and TRBJ1-5; D perhaps matches TRBD1 (5 bases). Looked up from germline, CDR1 is SGHVS and CDR2 is FQNEAQ. The CDR3 runs to 16 residues. The V and J ends lost 5 bases and 1 base respectively, with 15 bases between them. CDR3 nucleotides: TGTGCCAGCAGCCCCCTCGACCCAGGGAGCAATCAGCCCCAGCATTTT. It encodes CASSPLDPGSNQPQHF.

This clonotype was counted ten times or more. The chain couples TRBV5-1 to TRBJ2-7; 8 bases are shared with TRBD1. The germline CDR1 and CDR2 sequences are SGHRS and YFSETQ. Losses at the gene ends were 5 bases for V and 3 bases for J; bases not matched to a gene: 7. This CDR3 contains 14 residues. CDR3 amino acids: CASRSAGTGYEQYF. The CDR3 bases are TGCGCCAGCAGGTCTGCCGGGACAGGCTACGAGCAGTACTTC.

The V call is TRBV9, the J call TRBJ1-4; 7 bases fit TRBD1. In germline, CDR1 is SGDLS, CDR2 YYNGEE. There are 14 residues in the CDR3. V lost 4 bases to trimming and J lost 5 bases; unmatched junction nucleotides: 5. The CDR3 bases are TGTGCCAGCAGCCGTGGACAGGCGAATGAAAAACTGTTTTTT. Translation: CASSRGQANEKLFF.

This sequence joins TRBV6-1 and TRBJ2-3; D may match TRBD1 or TRBD2 (7 bases each). Between the trimmed V and J ends, which lost 5 bases and 0 bases, there was a span of 15 bases. In germline, CDR1 is MNHNS, CDR2 SASEGT. This CDR3 comprises 16 residues. The DNA of the CDR3 is TGTGCCAGCAGTAAATCAGGGGGACTAAGCACAGATACGCAGTATTTT. Protein: CASSKSGGLSTDTQYF.

CDR3: CASSQTTGYGYTF. CDR3 sequence (DNA): TGTGCCAGCAGCCAGACCACTGGCTATGGCTACACCTTC. This chain uses TRBV3-1 with TRBJ1-2, with no clear D. The length of the CDR3 is 13 residues. The V gene's germline CDR1 is LGHDT and CDR2 YNNKEL (reference sequence). With 3 bases removed from V and 4 bases from J, the gap between germline ends came to 9 bases.

This chain links TRBV7-6 with TRBJ1-4, with a weak D call TRBD1 (5 bases). Germline V lookup: CDR1 SGHVS, CDR2 FNYEAQ. This CDR3 comprises 16 residues. Trimming stripped 5 bases from V and 8 bases from J, with 21 bases between. The CDR3 reads CASSPGVGGRREKLFF. For the CDR3, the DNA is TGTGCCAGCAGCCCAGGTGTTGGGGGTAGGAGGGAAAAACTGTTTTTT.

The rearrangement joins TRBV19 to TRBJ2-3, with 7 bases lining up with TRBD1. The CDR3 consists of 15 residues. V lost 8 bases to trimming and J lost 6 bases; unmatched junction nucleotides: 14. The germline V gene has CDR1 LNHDA and CDR2 SQIVND (reference sequence). The CDR3 loop reads CASSRGQAYFDTQYF. The CDR3 nucleotides are TGTGCCAGTTCCCGTGGACAGGCTTATTTCGATACGCAGTATTTT.

The rearrangement joins TRBV4-1 to TRBJ2-7, with a possible D match to TRBD1 (6 bases). Germline-derived CDR1 and CDR2 are MGHRA and YSYEKL. This CDR3 region has 15 residues. The V and J ends lost 5 bases and 5 bases respectively, with 19 bases between them. DNA for the CDR3: TGCGCCAGCAGCTTACGGTCCGGGACAAGCCACGAGCAGTACTTC. Its protein product is CASSLRSGTSHEQYF.

The chain couples TRBV6-2 or TRBV6-3 to TRBJ2-2; D call uncertain. Trimming stripped 6 bases from V and 4 bases from J, with 9 bases between. The CDR3 covers 13 residues. Germline-derived CDR1 and CDR2 are MNHEY and SVGEGT. As DNA, the CDR3 is TGTGCCAGCAGCCCTACCCCCACCGGGGAGCTGTTTTTT. Amino acid sequence: CASSPTPTGELFF.

The chain has TRBV18 and TRBJ2-2, with 8 bases identical to TRBD1. V was pared by 2 bases and J by 6 bases, with 8 bases of the junction left unmatched. Germline CDR1 is KGHSH and CDR2 is LQKENI. This CDR3 comprises 16 residues. The CDR3 reads CASSPIRTGSAGELFF. As DNA, the CDR3 is TGTGCCAGCTCACCAATCAGGACAGGGTCCGCCGGGGAGCTGTTTTTT.

This clonotype occurred many times. The chain has TRBV6-5 and TRBJ2-3, with D possibly being TRBD2 (6 bases). The CDR3 sequence is 15 residues long. Trimming removed 2 bases from V and 0 bases from J, with 9 bases in between. Per germline, CDR1 MNHEY and CDR2 SVGAGI. CDR3 DNA sequence: TGTGCCAGCAGTTACGGCGGGACTAGCACAGATACGCAGTATTTT. Its protein is CASSYGGTSTDTQYF.

This clonotype has only a few counts. The V gene is TRBV6-2 or TRBV6-3, the J gene TRBJ1-1, with D possibly being TRBD1 (6 bases). Trimming removed 2 bases at V and 5 bases at J, with 9 bases between. CDR1 and CDR2 from the germline V gene are MNHEY and SVGEGT. This CDR3 region has 13 residues. The CDR3 here is CASSYGRGTEAFF. The CDR3 region has the DNA TGTGCCAGCAGTTACGGCAGGGGTACTGAAGCTTTCTTT.

This chain links TRBV11-2 with TRBJ2-1; 11 bases match TRBD2. This CDR3 is built from 15 residues. Germline V gene sequence: CDR1 SGHAT, CDR2 FQNNGV. V dropped 4 bases and J dropped 10; count of bases not matched to a gene: 9. CDR3 loop: CASSSLAGGPREQFF. The CDR3, as DNA: TGTGCCAGCAGCTCCTTAGCGGGAGGGCCGAGGGAGCAGTTCTTC.

This clonotype was counted between two and nine times. This chain joins TRBV7-6 and TRBJ1-5; a weak D match, TRBD1 (5 bases). The CDR3 totals 14 residues. Germline lookup yields CDR1 SGHVS and CDR2 FNYEAQ. V was trimmed by 4 bases and J by 4 bases, leaving 11 bases between them. The CDR3 loop reads CASSSGSANQPQHF. The CDR3 DNA reads as TGTGCCAGCAGCTCAGGGTCGGCGAATCAGCCCCAGCATTTT. The full variable domain, rest sourced from reference TRBV7-6 and TRBJ1-5, is GAGVSQSPRYKVTKRGQDVALRCDPISGHVSLYWYRQALGQGPEFLTYFNYEAQQDKSGLPNDRFSAERPEGSISTLTIQRTEQRDSAMYRCASSSGSANQPQHFGDGTRLSIL.

This clonotype was observed at least ten times. V and J are TRBV6-2 or TRBV6-3 and TRBJ2-6, with D uncertain. The ends were cut back, 8 bases at V and 12 bases at J, with 20 bases in the middle. Germline CDR1 MNHEY, CDR2 SVGEGT. This CDR3 has 14 residues. For the CDR3, the DNA is TGTGCCAGCGCATTACCAACAGTGCCCGTCGTCCTGACTTTC. Encoded protein: CASALPTVPVVLTF.

The sample holds a few counts of this clonotype. This rearrangement joins TRBV29-1 to TRBJ1-1; TRBD1 might be the D (5 bases). Trimming left V 7 bases short and J 7 bases short, with 16 bases between. The germline V gene has CDR1 SQVTM and CDR2 ANQGSEA. The CDR3 loop spans 12 amino acids. As DNA, the CDR3 is TGCAGCGCAGCTAGGGGAAGGGGTGAAGCTTTCTTT. It specifies CSAARGRGEAFF.